This T cell receptor (beta chain) derives from a study of T cells after yellow fever vaccination. MiXCR was run by TCRdb on the 5' RACE reads, yielding one entry per CDR3 protein. The table lists about 300,000 distinct CDR3 sequences, roughly 7% of them singletons. Turning to this clonotype: The antigen is not known.

Findings of the study overall: Weaker overall, the secondary response nonetheless peaked faster (day 5 versus 15).

This CDR3 region has 17 residues. The trim removed 4 bases at V and 5 bases at J, leaving 16 bases unmatched. Germline V gene data show CDR1 as MGHRA and CDR2 as YSYEKL. This sequence originates from a man between 18 and 35 years old who received the YFV17D yellow fever vaccine. V gene TRBV4-1 combines with J gene TRBJ1-1; 7 bases agree with TRBD1. The material sequenced was PBMCs, taken roughly 47 days after the first yellow fever vaccination. CDR3 protein: CASSLTPGGQKWTEAFF. In nucleotides, the CDR3 is TGCGCCAGCAGCCTTACACCGGGGGGACAGAAATGGACTGAAGCTTTCTTT.